The 18 T cell receptor beta chains below all came from one sample that was sequenced in a study of T cell changes during pregnancy in multiple sclerosis. Data came from immunoSEQ multiplex PCR; TCRdb stores just in-frame clones and leaves some out. Of about 57,000 clones in the sample, approximately 91% were seen once. Sample: peripheral blood, taken after pregnancy. The receptors come from a female donor with multiple sclerosis, enrolled in a pregnancy study.

The chain combines TRBV5-1 with TRBJ2-7; D gene ambiguous. The V and J ends lost 2 bases and 4 bases respectively, with 13 bases between them. The CDR3 covers 14 residues. Germline V gene lookup returns CDR1 SGHRS and CDR2 YFSETQ. The CDR3 reads CASSFRHTPYEQYF. DNA of the CDR3: TGCGCCAGCAGCTTTCGACATACACCTTACGAGCAGTACTTC.

The V gene is TRBV7-2, the J gene TRBJ2-1; 9 bases map to TRBD1. Trimming cost V 0 bases and J 3 bases; bases outside gene matches: 3. The CDR3 totals 16 residues. CDR1 is SGHTA, CDR2 FQGNSA, per germline. CDR3 region: CASSLAGTGYYNEQFF. As DNA, the CDR3 is TGTGCCAGCAGCTTAGCCGGGACAGGGTACTACAATGAGCAGTTCTTC.

This clone was found once. V usage is TRBV5-1 and J usage is TRBJ2-3; 8 bases fit TRBD1. The CDR3 runs to 15 residues. V gave up 1 base and J gave up 3 bases; unmatched junction bases: 4. CDR1 and CDR2 from the germline V gene are SGHRS and YFSETQ. The CDR3 DNA is TGCGCCAGCAGCTTGACAGGGGGGATGACAGATACGCAGTATTTT. Its protein is CASSLTGGMTDTQYF. Supplemented by reference TRBV5-1 and TRBJ2-3, the full variable domain reads KAGVTQTPRYLIKTRGQQVTLSCSPISGHRSVSWYQQTPGQGLQFLFEYFSETQRNKGNFPGRFSGRQFSNSRSEMNVSTLELGDSALYLCASSLTGGMTDTQYFGPGTRLTVL.

This clone was counted between two and nine times. This chain links TRBV15 with TRBJ2-6; a weak D match, TRBD2 (5 bases). Trimming left V 0 bases short and J 0 bases short, with 6 bases between. This CDR3 contains 16 residues. CDR1 and CDR2 (germline): LNHNV, YYDKDF (reference sequence). CDR3 loop: CATSRDAGSGANVLTF. The DNA of the CDR3 is TGTGCCACCAGCAGAGATGCGGGCTCTGGGGCCAACGTCCTGACTTTC.

The chain links TRBV6-1 to TRBJ1-5; TRBD1 matches 7 bases. Trimming cost V 5 bases and J 3 bases; bases outside gene matches: 4. This CDR3 is built from 14 residues. Germline V gene lookup returns CDR1 MNHNS and CDR2 SASEGT. CDR3 in amino acids: CASSPQGDNQPQHF. CDR3 sequence (DNA): TGTGCCAGCAGTCCTCAGGGGGACAATCAGCCCCAGCATTTT.

The chain recombines TRBV7-2 with TRBJ2-7; 7 positions agree with TRBD2. V gave up 5 bases and J gave up 0 bases; unmatched junction bases: 1. The CDR3 has 13 amino acids. Germline V gene sequence: CDR1 SGHTA, CDR2 FQGNSA. The CDR3 DNA reads TGTGCCAGCAGCCGGGACTACTCCTACGAGCAGTACTTC. Translating it yields CASSRDYSYEQYF.

The rearrangement links TRBV11-1 to TRBJ2-1, with unresolved D. Germline CDR1 reads SGHAT; CDR2 reads FQDESV (reference sequence). This CDR3 spans 12 amino acids. With 2 bases removed from V and 9 bases from J, the gap between germline ends came to 8 bases. CDR3 region: CASSLQSLEQFF. The CDR3 bases are TGTGCCAGCAGCTTACAAAGCCTTGAGCAGTTCTTC.

The chain carries TRBV11-3 and TRBJ2-1, with D uncertain. Germline CDR1 reads SGHNT; CDR2 reads YENEEA. The CDR3 runs to 13 residues. V shed 4 bases and J shed 10 bases, with 14 bases lying between them. The CDR3 coding sequence is TGTGCCAGCAGCTCAACCGCTCTACGGGAGCAGTTCTTC. This encodes CASSSTALREQFF.

The rearrangement uses TRBV7-2 and TRBJ2-5; 8 positions match TRBD2. Per germline, CDR1 SGHTA and CDR2 FQGNSA. The CDR3 runs to 13 residues. The junction had 5 bases not matched to a gene; V was cut back by 6 bases and J by 5 bases. CDR3 in amino acids: CASSFSSGETQYF. CDR3 bases: TGTGCCAGCAGTTTCTCTAGCGGGGAGACCCAGTACTTC.

This rearrangement joins TRBV30 to TRBJ1-5; 11 positions agree with TRBD1. Germline V lookup: CDR1 GTSNPN, CDR2 SVGIG (reference sequence). V lost 4 bases, J lost 6 bases, and 17 bases stayed unmatched. The CDR3 contains 18 residues. The CDR3 reads CAWNRMGQGGLHRQPQHF. The DNA of the CDR3 is TGTGCCTGGAACCGAATGGGACAGGGGGGTTTACATCGTCAGCCCCAGCATTTT.

This clone was seen only a few times. The gene calls are TRBV9 and TRBJ1-1, with 7 bases aligning to TRBD1. Per the germline V gene, CDR1 is SGDLS and CDR2 is YYNGEE. Germline trimming cut 0 bases from V and 7 bases from J; bases unmatched to any gene: 0. CDR3 length: 12 amino acids. In DNA, the CDR3 is TGTGCCAGCAGCGTAGGGACAGGTGAAGCTTTCTTT. Protein sequence: CASSVGTGEAFF.

The CDR3 is CASSVGLRQMNTEAFF. CDR3 nucleotide sequence: TGTGCCAGCAGCGTAGGATTAAGACAAATGAACACTGAAGCTTTCTTT. The chain combines TRBV9 with TRBJ1-1, with D unclear. The germline V gene encodes CDR1 SGDLS and CDR2 YYNGEE. Trimming took off 0 bases at V and 0 bases at J, with 12 bases between the two ends. The CDR3 is 16 residues long.

The gene calls are TRBV5-1 and TRBJ2-2; 9 nucleotides align to TRBD2. The CDR3 totals 16 residues. V lost 7 bases, J lost 4 bases, and 11 bases stayed unmatched. The germline CDR1 and CDR2 sequences are SGHRS and YFSETQ. The chain's CDR3 is CASGIDLRGGTGELFF. For the CDR3, the DNA is TGCGCCAGCGGGATTGATCTGCGGGGGGGCACCGGGGAGCTGTTTTTT. Drawing the rest from reference TRBV5-1 and TRBJ2-2, the complete variable domain is KAGVTQTPRYLIKTRGQQVTLSCSPISGHRSVSWYQQTPGQGLQFLFEYFSETQRNKGNFPGRFSGRQFSNSRSEMNVSTLELGDSALYLCASGIDLRGGTGELFFGEGSRLTVL.

The chain links TRBV5-1 to TRBJ1-3; maybe TRBD1 (5 bases). From germline, CDR1 is SGHRS and CDR2 YFSETQ. This CDR3 region has 16 residues. The V and J ends lost 3 bases and 3 bases respectively, with 16 bases between them. As DNA, the CDR3 is TGCGCCAGCAGCTACTCACACCTCGGGGGTGGAAACACCATATATTTT. Translated, it gives CASSYSHLGGGNTIYF.

The V gene is TRBV28, the J gene TRBJ2-3; 9 positions match TRBD1. This CDR3 has 15 residues. Germline V gene data show CDR1 as MDHEN and CDR2 as SYDVKM. The V and J ends lost 6 bases and 5 bases, in that order; junction bases with no gene match: 9. This CDR3 is CASSRYRGRVDTQYF. As DNA, the CDR3 is TGTGCCAGCAGCAGATACAGGGGGCGCGTAGATACGCAGTATTTT.

The chain combines TRBV5-1 with TRBJ2-3, with 7 bases that match TRBD2. Germline V lookup: CDR1 SGHRS, CDR2 YFSETQ. The CDR3 length is 13 residues. Unmatched junction bases numbered 1, after V lost 3 bases and J lost 3 bases. CDR3 region: CASSSGGTDTQYF. CDR3 DNA sequence: TGCGCCAGCAGCTCCGGGGGGACAGATACGCAGTATTTT.

This chain links TRBV28 with TRBJ1-1; maybe TRBD1 (5 bases). Deletions cut 8 bases from V and 1 base from J, with 11 bases between. CDR3 length: 13 residues. Germline V CDR1 and CDR2: MDHEN, SYDVKM. In DNA form, the CDR3 reads TGTGCCAGCTTTGAAGGGGCGAACACTGAAGCTTTCTTT. The encoded protein is CASFEGANTEAFF.

This chain connects TRBV11-3 to TRBJ2-1; D gene ambiguous. The CDR3 consists of 12 residues. V lost 2 bases and J 7 bases, leaving 6 bases between the germline ends. Germline CDR1 SGHNT, CDR2 YENEEA. As DNA, the CDR3 is TGTGCCAGCAGCTTACGTTCTAATGAGCAGTTCTTC. Its translation: CASSLRSNEQFF. The full variable domain, rest sourced from reference TRBV11-3 and TRBJ2-1, is EAGVVQSPRYKIIEKKQPVAFWCNPISGHNTLYWYLQNLGQGPELLIRYENEEAVDDSQLPKDRFSAERLKGVDSTLKIQPAELGDSAVYLCASSLRSNEQFFGPGTRLTVL.